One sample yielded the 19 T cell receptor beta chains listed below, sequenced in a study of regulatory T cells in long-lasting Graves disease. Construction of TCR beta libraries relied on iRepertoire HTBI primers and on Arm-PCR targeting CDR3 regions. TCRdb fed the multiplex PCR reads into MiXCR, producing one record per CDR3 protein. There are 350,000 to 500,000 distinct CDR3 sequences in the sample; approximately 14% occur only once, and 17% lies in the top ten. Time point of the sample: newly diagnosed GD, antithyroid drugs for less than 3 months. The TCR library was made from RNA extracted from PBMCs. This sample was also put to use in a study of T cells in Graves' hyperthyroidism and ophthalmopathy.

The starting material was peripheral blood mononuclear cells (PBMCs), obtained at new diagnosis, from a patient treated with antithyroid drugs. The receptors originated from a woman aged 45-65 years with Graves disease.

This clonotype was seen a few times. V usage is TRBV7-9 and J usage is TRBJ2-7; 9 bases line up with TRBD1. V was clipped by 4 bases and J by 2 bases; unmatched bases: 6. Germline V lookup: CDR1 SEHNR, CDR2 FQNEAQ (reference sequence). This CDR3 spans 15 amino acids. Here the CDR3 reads CASSSPTGGTYEQYF. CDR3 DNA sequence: TGTGCCAGCAGCTCCCCGACAGGGGGAACCTACGAGCAGTACTTC. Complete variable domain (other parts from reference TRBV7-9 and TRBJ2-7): DTGVSQNPRHKITKRGQNVTFRCDPISEHNRLYWYRQTLGQGPEFLTYFQNEAQLEKSRLLSDRFSAERPKGSFSTLEIQRTEQGDSAMYLCASSSPTGGTYEQYFGPGTRLTVT.

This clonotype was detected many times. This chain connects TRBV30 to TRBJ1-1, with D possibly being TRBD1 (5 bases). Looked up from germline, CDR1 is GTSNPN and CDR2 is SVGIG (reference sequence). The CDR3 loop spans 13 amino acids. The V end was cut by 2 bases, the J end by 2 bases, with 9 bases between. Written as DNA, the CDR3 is TGTGCCTGGAGTCTCCAGGGTAACACTGAAGCTTTCTTT. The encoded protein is CAWSLQGNTEAFF.

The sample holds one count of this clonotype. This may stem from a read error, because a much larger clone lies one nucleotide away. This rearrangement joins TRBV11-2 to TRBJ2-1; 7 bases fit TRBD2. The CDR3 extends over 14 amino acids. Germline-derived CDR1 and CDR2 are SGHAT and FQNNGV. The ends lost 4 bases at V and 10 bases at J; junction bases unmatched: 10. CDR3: CASSSWRESNEQFF. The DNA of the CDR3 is TGTGCCAGCAGCTCATGGCGGGAGAGCAACGAGCAGTTCTTC.

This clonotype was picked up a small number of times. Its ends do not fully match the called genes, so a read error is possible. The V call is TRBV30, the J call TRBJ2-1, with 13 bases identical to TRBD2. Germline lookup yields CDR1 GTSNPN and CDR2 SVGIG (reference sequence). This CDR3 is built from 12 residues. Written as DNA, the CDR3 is TGTGCCTGGAGTGTACCAGGACTAGCGGGAGCCTTC. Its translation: CAWSVPGLAGAF.

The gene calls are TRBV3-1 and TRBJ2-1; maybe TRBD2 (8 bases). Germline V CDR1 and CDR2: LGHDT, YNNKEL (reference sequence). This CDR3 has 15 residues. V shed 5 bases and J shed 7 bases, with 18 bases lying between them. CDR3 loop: CASSDGRGLWNEQFF. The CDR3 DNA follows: TGTGCCAGCAGCGACGGGAGGGGGCTTTGGAATGAGCAGTTCTTC.

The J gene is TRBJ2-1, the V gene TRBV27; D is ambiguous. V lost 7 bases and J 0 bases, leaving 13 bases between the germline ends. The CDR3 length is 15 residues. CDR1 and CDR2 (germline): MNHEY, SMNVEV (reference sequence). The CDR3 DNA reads TGTGCCAGCACCGTCACGCGTAACTCCTACAATGAGCAGTTCTTC. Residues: CASTVTRNSYNEQFF.

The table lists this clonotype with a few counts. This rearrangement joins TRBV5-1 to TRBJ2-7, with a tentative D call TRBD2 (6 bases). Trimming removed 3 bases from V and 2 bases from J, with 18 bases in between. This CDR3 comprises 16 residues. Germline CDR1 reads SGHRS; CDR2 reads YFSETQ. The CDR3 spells CASSSTLAVSAYEQYF. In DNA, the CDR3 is TGCGCCAGCAGCTCGACCTTAGCGGTAAGCGCCTACGAGCAGTACTTC. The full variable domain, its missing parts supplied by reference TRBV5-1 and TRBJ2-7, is KAGVTQTPRYLIKTRGQQVTLSCSPISGHRSVSWYQQTPGQGLQFLFEYFSETQRNKGNFPGRFSGRQFSNSRSEMNVSTLELGDSALYLCASSSTLAVSAYEQYFGPGTRLTVT.

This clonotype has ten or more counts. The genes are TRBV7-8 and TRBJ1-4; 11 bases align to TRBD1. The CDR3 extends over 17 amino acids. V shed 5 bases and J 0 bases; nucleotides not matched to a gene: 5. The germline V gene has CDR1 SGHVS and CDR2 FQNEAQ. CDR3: CASSVGQGEPTNEKLFF. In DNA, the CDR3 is TGTGCCAGCAGCGTGGGACAGGGGGAACCAACTAATGAAAAACTGTTTTTT.

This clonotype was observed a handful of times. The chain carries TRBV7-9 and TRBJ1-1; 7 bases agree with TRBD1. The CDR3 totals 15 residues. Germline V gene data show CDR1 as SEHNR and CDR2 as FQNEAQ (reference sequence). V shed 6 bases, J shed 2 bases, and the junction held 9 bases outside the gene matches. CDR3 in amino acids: CASSFDHRGNTEAFF. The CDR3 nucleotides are TGTGCCAGCAGTTTTGACCACAGGGGAAACACTGAAGCTTTCTTT.

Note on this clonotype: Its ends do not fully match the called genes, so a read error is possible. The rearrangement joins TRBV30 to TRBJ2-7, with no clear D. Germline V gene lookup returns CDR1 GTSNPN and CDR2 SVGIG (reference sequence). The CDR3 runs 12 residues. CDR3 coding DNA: TGTGCCTGGGCACGGGCCTCCGACGAGCAGTACTTC. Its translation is CAWARASDEQYF.

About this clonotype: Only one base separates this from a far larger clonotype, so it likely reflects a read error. The CDR3 here is CASSEGGQGADEQFF. The CDR3 DNA is TGTGCCAGCAGTGAGGGGGGACAGGGGGCCGATGAGCAGTTCTTC. J is TRBJ2-1 and V is TRBV6-2 or TRBV6-3; 12 bases map to TRBD1. The V gene's germline CDR1 is MNHEY and CDR2 SVGEGT. V trimming: 5 bases; J trimming: 8 bases; junction bases outside the gene matches: 7. This CDR3 comprises 15 residues.

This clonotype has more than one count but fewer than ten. The DNA of the CDR3 is TGCGCCAGCAGCCCTCACCGGGCAAGCAATCAGCCCCAGCATTTT. Translating gives CASSPHRASNQPQHF. The chain links TRBV4-1 to TRBJ1-5; D remains unclear. This CDR3 region has 15 residues. Germline V gives CDR1 MGHRA, CDR2 YSYEKL. The V end was cut by 4 bases, the J end by 1 base, with 11 bases between.

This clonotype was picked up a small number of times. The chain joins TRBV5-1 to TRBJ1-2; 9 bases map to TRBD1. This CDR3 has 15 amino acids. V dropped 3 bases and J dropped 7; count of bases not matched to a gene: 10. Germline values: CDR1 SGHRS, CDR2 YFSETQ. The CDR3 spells CASSSPDRGSIGYTF. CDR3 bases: TGCGCCAGCAGCTCACCAGACAGGGGGTCGATTGGCTACACCTTC.

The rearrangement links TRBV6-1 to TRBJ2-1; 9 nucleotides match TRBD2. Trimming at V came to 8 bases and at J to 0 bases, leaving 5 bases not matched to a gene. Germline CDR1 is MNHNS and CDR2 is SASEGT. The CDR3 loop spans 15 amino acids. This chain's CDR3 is CASHYSGSSYNEQFF. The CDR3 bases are TGTGCCAGCCATTATAGCGGGAGCTCCTACAATGAGCAGTTCTTC.

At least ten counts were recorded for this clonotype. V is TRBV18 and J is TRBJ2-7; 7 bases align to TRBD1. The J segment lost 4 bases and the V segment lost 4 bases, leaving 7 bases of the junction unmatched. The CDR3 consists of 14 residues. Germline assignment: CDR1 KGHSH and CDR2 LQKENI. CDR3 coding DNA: TGTGCCAGCTCACTTGGGACAGTGGGTTACGAGCAGTACTTC. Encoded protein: CASSLGTVGYEQYF. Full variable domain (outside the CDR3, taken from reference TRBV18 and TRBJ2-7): NAGVMQNPRHLVRRRGQEARLRCSPMKGHSHVYWYRQLPEEGLKFMVYLQKENIIDESGMPKERFSAEFPKEGPSILRIQQVVRGDSAAYFCASSLGTVGYEQYFGPGTRLTVT.

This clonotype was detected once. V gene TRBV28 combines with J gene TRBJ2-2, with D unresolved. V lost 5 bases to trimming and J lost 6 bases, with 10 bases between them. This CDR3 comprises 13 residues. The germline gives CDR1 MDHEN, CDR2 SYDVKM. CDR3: CASSLETPGELFF. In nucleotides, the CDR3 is TGTGCCAGCAGTCTCGAGACTCCCGGGGAGCTGTTTTTT.

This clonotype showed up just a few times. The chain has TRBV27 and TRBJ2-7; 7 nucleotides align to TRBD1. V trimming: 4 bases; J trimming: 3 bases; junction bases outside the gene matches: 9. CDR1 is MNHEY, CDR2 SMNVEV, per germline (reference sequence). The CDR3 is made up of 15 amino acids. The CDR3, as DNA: TGTGCCAGCAGTTCACAGACGACAGGGCGCTACGAGCAGTACTTC. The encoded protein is CASSSQTTGRYEQYF.

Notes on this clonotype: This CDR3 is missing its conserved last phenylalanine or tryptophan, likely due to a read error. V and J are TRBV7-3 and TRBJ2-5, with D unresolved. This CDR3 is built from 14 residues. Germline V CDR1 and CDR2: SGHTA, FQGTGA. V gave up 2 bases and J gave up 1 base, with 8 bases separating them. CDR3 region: CASSLEARQETQYL. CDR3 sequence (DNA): TGTGCCAGCAGCTTAGAAGCGCGCCAAGAGACCCAGTACCTC.

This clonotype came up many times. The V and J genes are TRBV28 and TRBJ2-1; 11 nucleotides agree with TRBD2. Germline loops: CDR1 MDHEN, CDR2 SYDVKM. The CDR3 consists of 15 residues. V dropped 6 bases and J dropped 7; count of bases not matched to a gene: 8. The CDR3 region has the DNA TGTGCCAGCAGACAGGGGCTAGCGGGGGGTAATGAGCAGTTCTTC. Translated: CASRQGLAGGNEQFF.